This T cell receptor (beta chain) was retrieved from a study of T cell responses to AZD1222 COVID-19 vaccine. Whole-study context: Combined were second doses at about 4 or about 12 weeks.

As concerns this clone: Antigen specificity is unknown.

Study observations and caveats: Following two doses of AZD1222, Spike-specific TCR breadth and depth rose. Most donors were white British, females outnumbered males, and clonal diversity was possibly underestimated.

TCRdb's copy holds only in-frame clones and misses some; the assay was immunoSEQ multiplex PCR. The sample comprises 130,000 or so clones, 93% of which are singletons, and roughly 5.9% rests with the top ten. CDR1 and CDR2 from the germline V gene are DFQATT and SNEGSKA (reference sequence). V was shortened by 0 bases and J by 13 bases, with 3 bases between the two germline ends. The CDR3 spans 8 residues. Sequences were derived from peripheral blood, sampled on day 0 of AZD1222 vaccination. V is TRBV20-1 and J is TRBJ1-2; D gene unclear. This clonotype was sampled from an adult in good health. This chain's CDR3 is CSARDFTF. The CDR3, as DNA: TGCAGTGCTAGAGATTTCACCTTC.